This T cell receptor (beta chain) was retrieved from a study of response to subunit inactivated influenza vaccine. Via MiXCR, TCRdb re-called the RT-PCR reads, giving one row per CDR3 protein. The sample carries approximately 680,000 distinct CDR3 sequences, about 15% recorded once. This CDR3 is built from 16 residues. In germline, CDR1 is LNHNV, CDR2 YYDKDF (reference sequence). Trimming pared 0 bases from V and 4 bases from J, leaving 12 bases between. This clonotype has a handful of counts. The clonotype originates from a middle-aged man who received an inactivated influenza vaccine. The sequences come from PBMCs from blood, collected approximately 13 days after vaccination. The chain is built from TRBV15 and TRBJ2-2; D remains ambiguous. In DNA, the CDR3 is TGTGCCACCAGCAGAGAACCTGCTGCCGCCACCGGGGAGCTGTTTTTT. Translation: CATSREPAAATGELFF.